The 15 T cell receptor beta chains listed next were all sequenced from one sample in a study of blood T cell repertoires in COVID-19 (dated by TCRdb to the early 2020s). Libraries were constructed by the immunoSEQ multiplex PCR assay. Here the immuneACCESS table is served through TCRdb, limited to in-frame sequences with V and J called. Missing clones are a known gap in these copies; in checked studies unresolved V genes cover under half, and the rest lacks a known reason. The sample records fewer than 500,000 clones, 87% of which are singletons. 0.7% of the sample goes to the ten largest clones. The sequencing sample was made of PBMCs or T cells enriched from blood (not recorded which). The receptors originated from a woman younger than 35 who had recovered from COVID-19.

The chain joins TRBV27 to TRBJ2-5, with D possibly matching TRBD1 (7 bases). This CDR3 is 16 amino acids long. Germline V gives CDR1 MNHEY, CDR2 SMNVEV (reference sequence). The V gene lost 5 bases and the J gene lost 4 bases, with 20 bases spanning the gap. The CDR3 loop is CASSGDRRGRGETQYF. The CDR3 DNA sequence: TGTGCCAGCAGTGGGGATCGGAGGGGGCGAGGAGAGACCCAGTACTTC.

V is TRBV10-3 and J is TRBJ2-3, with a possible D match to TRBD1 (5 bases). CDR3 length: 16 residues. V was cut by 2 bases and J by 0 bases, with 12 bases left in between. Per germline, CDR1 ENHRY and CDR2 SYGVKD. The DNA for the CDR3 is TGTGCCATCAGTGAGCGCAGGGCACCCAGCACAGATACGCAGTATTTT. Encoded protein: CAISERRAPSTDTQYF.

The chain carries TRBV10-3 and TRBJ1-2; the D is unclear. The CDR3 spans 12 residues. With 6 bases removed from V and 3 bases from J, the gap between germline ends came to 8 bases. CDR1 and CDR2 (germline): ENHRY, SYGVKD. This CDR3 is CAIRRIYYGYTF. CDR3 DNA: TGTGCCATCAGGCGTATCTACTATGGCTACACCTTC.

The V call is TRBV5-1, the J call TRBJ2-1; 10 bases map to TRBD1. Germline V lookup: CDR1 SGHRS, CDR2 YFSETQ. The V gene end was trimmed by 7 bases and the J gene end by 9 bases; junction bases not matched to a gene: 7. The CDR3 is 13 residues long. CDR3 region: CASGQGDEGEQFF. For the CDR3, the DNA is TGCGCCAGCGGACAGGGGGATGAAGGTGAGCAGTTCTTC.

This clone was seen only a few times. The chain carries TRBV2 and TRBJ1-1; a possible D gene is TRBD1 (5 bases). CDR1 SNHLY and CDR2 FYNNEI come from the germline V gene. The V end was cut by 4 bases, the J end by 1 base, with 10 bases between. The length of the CDR3 is 14 residues. The CDR3 DNA follows: TGTGCCAGCAGTGCACTGGGGCAGAACACTGAAGCTTTCTTT. This translates into CASSALGQNTEAFF.

The V gene is TRBV2, the J gene TRBJ2-7; 7 bases agree with TRBD1. The CDR3 is 16 residues long. The V gene end was trimmed by 9 bases and the J gene end by 5 bases; junction bases not matched to a gene: 19. Germline CDR1 and CDR2: SNHLY and FYNNEI. CDR3 bases: TGTGCCAGTAAACGAGGGGACGGGACAGTCAGAGACGAGCAGTACTTC. Protein: CASKRGDGTVRDEQYF.

V and J are TRBV6-5 and TRBJ1-5; D remains ambiguous. The V end lost 6 bases, the J end lost 5 bases, and 8 bases lay between the germline ends. This CDR3 comprises 12 residues. Germline V gene lookup returns CDR1 MNHEY and CDR2 SVGAGI. The CDR3 DNA reads TGTGCCAGCAGGAACGGGGATCAGCCCCAGCATTTT. Encoded protein: CASRNGDQPQHF.

This sequence joins TRBV5-1 and TRBJ1-1; D gene uncertain. This CDR3 contains 14 residues. Looked up from germline, CDR1 is SGHRS and CDR2 is YFSETQ. Trimming cost V 0 bases and J 8 bases, with 14 bases left between them. CDR3 protein: CASSLDRSAEEAFF. CDR3 bases: TGCGCCAGCAGCTTGGACCGGTCTGCGGAAGAAGCTTTCTTT.

The chain carries TRBV7-9 and TRBJ2-7, with 9 bases that match TRBD1. Per the germline V gene, CDR1 is SEHNR and CDR2 is FQNEAQ (reference sequence). The CDR3 contains 14 residues. The junction had 5 bases not matched to a gene; V was cut back by 5 bases and J by 3 bases. The CDR3 DNA follows: TGTGCCAGCAGCCCCGGGACAGGGAACTACGAGCAGTACTTC. It specifies CASSPGTGNYEQYF.

V is TRBV5-1 and J is TRBJ1-5; 9 positions agree with TRBD1. J lost 2 bases, V lost 4 bases, and 4 bases had no gene match. The CDR3 sequence is 15 residues long. In germline, CDR1 is SGHRS, CDR2 YFSETQ. CDR3 in amino acids: CASSKTGGGNQPQHF. The CDR3 DNA sequence: TGCGCCAGCAGCAAAACAGGGGGCGGCAATCAGCCCCAGCATTTT.

The chain has TRBV28 and TRBJ1-6; 8 positions match TRBD1. Germline V gives CDR1 MDHEN, CDR2 SYDVKM. The CDR3 covers 15 residues. V was clipped by 4 bases and J by 7 bases; unmatched bases: 6. The CDR3 region is CASSSYGQGNSPLHF. CDR3 bases: TGTGCCAGCAGTTCCTATGGACAGGGCAATTCACCCCTCCACTTT.

The chain employs TRBV5-1 and TRBJ2-5; TRBD1 agrees at 10 bases. J gave up 2 bases and V 3 bases, and 7 bases lay outside the gene matches. CDR1 is SGHRS, CDR2 YFSETQ, per germline. CDR3 length: 16 amino acids. The CDR3 nucleotides are TGCGCCAGCAGCTCCTTCCGGGACAGGGGACAAGAGACCCAGTACTTC. Translated, it gives CASSSFRDRGQETQYF.

This clone was seen a few times. V is TRBV4-1 and J is TRBJ1-6; D perhaps matches TRBD1 (5 bases). This CDR3 contains 19 residues. Per the germline V gene, CDR1 is MGHRA and CDR2 is YSYEKL. Deletions cut 0 bases from V and 0 bases from J, with 15 bases between. The CDR3 DNA is TGCGCCAGCAGCCAAGAGGCCCAGGGTCAAGGCTCCTATAATTCACCCCTCCACTTT. Protein: CASSQEAQGQGSYNSPLHF.

The chain links TRBV27 to TRBJ1-1; D gene uncertain. With 5 bases removed from V and 8 bases from J, the gap between germline ends came to 21 bases. The germline CDR1 and CDR2 sequences are MNHEY and SMNVEV (reference sequence). This CDR3 has 15 residues. The CDR3 DNA reads as TGTGCCAGCAGTCCGGCGAGGGCCCCCCGGCAGGAAGCTTTCTTT. Protein sequence: CASSPARAPRQEAFF.

This clone was observed once. The chain employs TRBV12-5 and TRBJ1-5, with D unclear. Trimming left V 2 bases short and J 4 bases short, with 6 bases between. This CDR3 contains 13 residues. Germline CDR1 is LGHNT and CDR2 is FRNRAP. Here the CDR3 DNA reads TGTGCTAGTGGTTTGTCACAGAATCAGCCCCAGCATTTT. Protein sequence: CASGLSQNQPQHF.